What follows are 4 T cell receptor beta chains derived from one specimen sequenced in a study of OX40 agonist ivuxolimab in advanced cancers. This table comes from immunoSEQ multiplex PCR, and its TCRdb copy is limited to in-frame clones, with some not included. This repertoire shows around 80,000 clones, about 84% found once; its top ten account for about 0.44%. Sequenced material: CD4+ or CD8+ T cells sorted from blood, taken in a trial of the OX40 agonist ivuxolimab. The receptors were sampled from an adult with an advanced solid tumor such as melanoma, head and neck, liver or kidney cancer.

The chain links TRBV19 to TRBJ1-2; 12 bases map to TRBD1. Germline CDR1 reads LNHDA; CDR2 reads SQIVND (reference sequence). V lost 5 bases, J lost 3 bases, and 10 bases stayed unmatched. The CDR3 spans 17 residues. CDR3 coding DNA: TGTGCCAGTAGTCCGACCGGGACAGGGGGCATGTACTATGGCTACACCTTC. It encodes CASSPTGTGGMYYGYTF.

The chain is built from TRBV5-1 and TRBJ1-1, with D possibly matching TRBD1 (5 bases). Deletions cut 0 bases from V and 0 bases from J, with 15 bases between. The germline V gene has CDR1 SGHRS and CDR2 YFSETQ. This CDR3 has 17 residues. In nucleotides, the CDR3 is TGCGCCAGCAGCTTGGGGGGCAGAGGCAACGTGAACACTGAAGCTTTCTTT. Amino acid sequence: CASSLGGRGNVNTEAFF.

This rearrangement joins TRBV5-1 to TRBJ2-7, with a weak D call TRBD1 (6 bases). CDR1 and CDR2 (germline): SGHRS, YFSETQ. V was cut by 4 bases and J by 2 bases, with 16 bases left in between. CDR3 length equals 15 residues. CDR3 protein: CASSNGQMGPYEQYF. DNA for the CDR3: TGCGCCAGCAGCAACGGACAGATGGGTCCCTACGAGCAGTACTTC.

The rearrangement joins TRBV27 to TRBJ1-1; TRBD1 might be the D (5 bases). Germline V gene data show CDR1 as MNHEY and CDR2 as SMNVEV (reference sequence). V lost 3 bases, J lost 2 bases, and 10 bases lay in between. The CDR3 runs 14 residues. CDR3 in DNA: TGTGCCAGCAGTTTCTGGGGCGTCAACACTGAAGCTTTCTTT. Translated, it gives CASSFWGVNTEAFF.